This T cell receptor (beta chain) was sequenced for a study of blood T cell repertoires in COVID-19. Whole-study context: Material from acute and convalescent COVID-19 was sourced from the United States, Italy and Spain. T cells, B-cell-depleted T cells, or PBMCs supplied cDNA or gDNA.

Original processing notes: Researchers report that nucleated cell counts were estimated from reference gene primer amplification. Libraries were prepared by immunoSEQ multiplex PCR; TCRdb keeps only in-frame clonotypes and omits some of them. That table supplies the V and J calls and clone size; D and trimming were determined from the DNA. The profile shows approximately 180,000 clones, 70% to 85% of them singletons. After removal of 0 bases from V and 4 bases from J, the junction contained 1 base not matched to a gene. CDR1 SGHRS and CDR2 YFSETQ come from the germline V gene. This CDR3 has 14 amino acids.

J is TRBJ1-2 and V is TRBV5-1, with 9 nucleotides matching TRBD1. The sequence derives from an elderly woman with acute or convalescent COVID-19. Sample: peripheral blood. The CDR3 is CASSLEQGAYGYTF. The CDR3, as DNA: TGCGCCAGCAGCTTGGAACAGGGGGCCTATGGCTACACCTTC.